This TCR beta chain was sequenced in a study of blood T cell repertoires in COVID-19 (TCRdb year 2020). General notes on the study: The collaborator samples originated in the United States, Italy and Spain and spanned the acute and convalescent phases of COVID-19. The material from the prospective study consisted of cDNA or gDNA derived from T cells, B-cell-depleted T cells, or PBMCs. HLA class I and class II types, where available, came from metadata supplied by the sample provider rather than from assay-based typing. Subjects who had been exposed to COVID-19, were actively infected with it, or had recovered from it provided the deeply sampled blood TCRbeta repertoires that made up the dataset. The repertoires were made available in a free public database intended to serve as a resource for research on the immune response to SARS-CoV-2. The samples were drawn from the first 160 participants of the ongoing ImmuneRACE study and from about 1,200 subjects provided by 6 global collaborators. Nearly every sample came with metadata listing a de-identified subject ID, COVID-19 status, age in years and sex.

Paper-wide results and their limitations: The quantity of clinical and demographic metadata differed by source and by participant and was supplied without curation.

Participants in the prospective study were aged roughly 18 to 89 years, lived in some 24 United States geographic areas, and enrolled through a virtual design. Cohort assignment in the prospective study relied on participant-reported clinical history from a screening survey and a study questionnaire. ImmuneRACE Cohort 3 recovered participants were defined by two consecutive negative NP/OP PCR tests, healthcare professional clearance, or symptom resolution. In the prospective study, mobile phlebotomists collected whole blood, serum and a nasopharyngeal or oropharyngeal swab from each participant. Over an approximately 2-month period, participants in the prospective study had the option of providing additional blood draws and questionnaires. Prospective study blood samples were shipped either frozen or at room temperature before DNA extraction. Reading the germline V gene (reference sequence) gives CDR1 SEHNR and CDR2 FQNEAQ. Trimming takes 4 bases from V and 0 bases from J, and the germline ends sit 7 bases apart. The CDR3 spans 13 residues, from the cysteine through the phenylalanine. The only DNA kept is the CDR3, 39 bases in frame from the first base.

The immunoSEQ Assay, a bias-controlled multiplex PCR, was used to amplify TCRbeta CDR3 regions from genomic DNA. In the original analysis: Within the assay, amplification of reference gene primers was used to estimate how many nucleated cells each sample contained. To quantify the absolute abundance of each unique TCRbeta CDR3 rearrangement, sequence reads were collapsed and filtered. For each sample, productive Simpson clonality was calculated as the square root of Simpson's diversity index across productive rearrangements. In its TCRdb copy, this immuneACCESS table keeps in-frame sequences only and misses some clones. Where compared with another copy, unresolved V genes explain less than half of these, and the others have no known cause. The DNA was the basis for D and trimming; V, J and clone size are from that table. This sample comprises roughly 200,000 clones, around 90% of them detected only once. 2.6% of the sample is in the top ten clones.

The table lists this clone with a count of one. Its target antigen remains unknown. Per-base quality was not reported, and no clone a single base away is much larger than it. The chain links TRBV7-9 with TRBJ2-7; the D segment cannot be called with confidence. Material: PBMCs or T cells enriched from blood (not recorded which). The TCR sequence derives from a woman aged 25 to 45 who had recovered from COVID-19. The CDR3 reads CASSSKSSYEQYF. Here is the DNA: TGTGCCAGCAGCTCAAAGAGCTCCTACGAGCAGTACTTC. Full variable domain (CDR3 extended with the reference TRBV7-9 and TRBJ2-7 proteins): DTGVSQNPRHKITKRGQNVTFRCDPISEHNRLYWYRQTLGQGPEFLTYFQNEAQLEKSRLLSDRFSAERPKGSFSTLEIQRTEQGDSAMYLCASSSKSSYEQYFGPGTRLTVT.